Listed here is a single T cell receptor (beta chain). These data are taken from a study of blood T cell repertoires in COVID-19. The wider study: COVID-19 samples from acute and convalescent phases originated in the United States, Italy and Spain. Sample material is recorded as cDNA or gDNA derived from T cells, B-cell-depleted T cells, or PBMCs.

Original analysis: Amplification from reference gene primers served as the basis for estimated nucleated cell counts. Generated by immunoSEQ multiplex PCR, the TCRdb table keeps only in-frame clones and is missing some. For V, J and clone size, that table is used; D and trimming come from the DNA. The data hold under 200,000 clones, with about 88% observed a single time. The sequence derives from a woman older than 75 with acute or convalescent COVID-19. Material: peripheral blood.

The DNA of the CDR3 is TGCGCCAGCAGGCGATCCGTGGGACTAGTGGAGGGTGAGCAGTTCTTC. This encodes CASRRSVGLVEGEQFF. This chain joins TRBV4-3 and TRBJ2-1; 8 positions agree with TRBD2. Germline V gene sequence: CDR1 LGHNA, CDR2 YSLEER. Unmatched junction bases numbered 16, after V lost 6 bases and J lost 9 bases. This CDR3 region has 16 residues.